The rows below give T cell receptor beta chains drawn from one sample of a study of blood T cell repertoires in COVID-19. The method was immunoSEQ multiplex PCR; TCRdb's version includes in-frame clones alone and lacks a portion of them. The table lists around 55,000 clones, about nine tenths of them singletons, with 14% in the top ten. Sequencing used peripheral blood. Receptor source: a human donor with active COVID-19. The donor label of this sample is uncertain. The CDR3 runs from the conserved cysteine through the conserved F or W. A D gene is named only where the DNA matches it firmly. Rows may omit the clone size; those that give it use once, few, many or a size class.

V: TRBV5-4; size: -; J: TRBJ1-4; D: TRBD1; CDR3: CASSLGSGGLGEKLFF; DNA: TGTGCCAGCAGCTTGGGATCAGGGGGACTGGGTGAAAAACTGTTTTTT
V: TRBV3-1/TRBV3-2; size: -; J: TRBJ1-1; D: TRBD1; CDR3: CASSFSGTGGLMNTEAFF; DNA: TGTGCCAGCAGCTTCTCCGGGACAGGGGGCCTCATGAACACTGAAGCTTTCTTT
V: TRBV27; size: -; J: TRBJ2-5; D: TRBD2; CDR3: CASRPTSGRAQETQYF; DNA: TGTGCCAGCCGGCCGACTAGCGGGAGGGCCCAAGAGACCCAGTACTTC
V: TRBV30; size: -; J: TRBJ2-3; D: TRBD2; CDR3: CAWSKPQGLAGASTDTQYF; DNA: TGTGCCTGGAGTAAGCCCCAGGGACTAGCGGGTGCTAGCACAGATACGCAGTATTTT
V: TRBV20-1; size: once; J: TRBJ1-3; D: -; CDR3: CSASSRGSSSGNTIYF; DNA: TGCAGTGCTAGTTCCAGGGGCTCAAGCTCTGGAAACACCATATATTTT
V: TRBV19; size: -; J: TRBJ1-5; D: TRBD1; CDR3: CASIEQGRGAQHF; DNA: TGTGCCAGTATTGAACAGGGGCGGGGAGCCCAGCATTTT
V: TRBV11-2; size: -; J: TRBJ2-7; D: TRBD2; CDR3: CASSWEVGGSYEQYF; DNA: TGTGCCAGCAGCTGGGAGGTGGGAGGGTCTTACGAGCAGTACTTC
V: TRBV6-2/TRBV6-3; size: -; J: TRBJ2-2; D: -; CDR3: CASSRLNTGELFF; DNA: TGTGCCAGCAGCCGACTGAACACCGGGGAGCTGTTTTTT
V: TRBV5-1; size: -; J: TRBJ1-1; D: TRBD1; CDR3: CASSSRDRLAFF; DNA: TGCGCCAGCAGCTCCCGGGACAGACTAGCTTTCTTT
V: TRBV27; size: -; J: TRBJ2-1; D: TRBD2; CDR3: CASSRGGSSYNEQFF; DNA: TGTGCCAGCAGTCGGGGGGGAAGCTCCTACAATGAGCAGTTCTTC
V: TRBV9; size: -; J: TRBJ2-1; D: TRBD2; CDR3: CASSLLDKTSGGYNEQFF; DNA: TGTGCCAGCAGTCTTCTTGACAAGACTAGCGGGGGCTACAATGAGCAGTTCTTC
V: TRBV5-6; size: -; J: TRBJ2-3; D: TRBD2; CDR3: CASSLTTGTSGTDTQYF; DNA: TGTGCCAGCAGCTTAACCACCGGGACTAGCGGGACAGATACGCAGTATTTT
V: TRBV19; size: -; J: TRBJ1-5; D: -; CDR3: CAGGVQAGNQPQHF; DNA: TGTGCCGGGGGGGTACAGGCGGGCAATCAGCCCCAGCATTTT
V: TRBV14; size: -; J: TRBJ2-7; D: -; CDR3: CASSQDALPIRLEQYF; DNA: TGTGCCAGCAGCCAAGACGCACTCCCCATTCGTCTCGAGCAGTACTTC
V: TRBV29-1; size: -; J: TRBJ2-7; D: -; CDR3: CSVQTGAYEQYF; DNA: TGCAGCGTTCAAACAGGAGCCTACGAGCAGTACTTC
V: TRBV19; size: -; J: TRBJ2-7; D: -; CDR3: CASSKLQASYEQYF; DNA: TGTGCCAGTAGTAAGCTACAGGCGAGCTACGAGCAGTACTTC
V: TRBV5-4; size: -; J: TRBJ1-4; D: TRBD1; CDR3: CASSPRGQGGEKLFF; DNA: TGTGCCAGCAGCCCCAGGGGACAGGGTGGTGAAAAACTGTTTTTT
V: TRBV4-3; size: -; J: TRBJ1-4; D: -; CDR3: CASSQESGWEKLFF; DNA: TGCGCCAGCAGCCAAGAGTCAGGGTGGGAAAAACTGTTTTTT
V: TRBV4-2; size: -; J: TRBJ1-3; D: -; CDR3: CASSQDADSGNTIYF; DNA: TGTGCCAGCAGCCAAGACGCAGACTCTGGAAACACCATATATTTT
V: TRBV7-3; size: few; J: TRBJ2-5; D: -; CDR3: CASSLNGGGQETQYF; DNA: TGTGCCAGCAGCTTAAATGGTGGAGGACAAGAGACCCAGTACTTC
V: TRBV4-1; size: many; J: TRBJ1-1; D: TRBD1; CDR3: CASSRLDRGHTEAFF; DNA: TGCGCCAGCAGCCGCCTGGACAGGGGGCATACTGAAGCTTTCTTT
V: TRBV5-5; size: few; J: TRBJ1-6; D: -; CDR3: CASSWDILSSYNSPLHF; DNA: TGTGCCAGCAGCTGGGACATCCTGAGCTCCTATAATTCACCCCTCCACTTT
V: TRBV7-8; size: -; J: TRBJ1-2; D: TRBD1; CDR3: CASKPTGGYGYTF; DNA: TGTGCCAGCAAACCTACAGGGGGATATGGCTACACCTTC
V: TRBV19; size: -; J: TRBJ2-3; D: TRBD2; CDR3: CASSPGLAGGNTQYF; DNA: TGTGCCAGTAGTCCGGGACTAGCGGGGGGAAATACGCAGTATTTT
V: TRBV25-1; size: -; J: TRBJ2-2; D: TRBD2; CDR3: CASKGAGDTGELFF; DNA: TGTGCCAGCAAAGGCGCGGGGGACACCGGGGAGCTGTTTTTT
V: TRBV7-6; size: once; J: TRBJ2-3; D: TRBD2; CDR3: CASSSFSSGRTDTQYF; DNA: TGTGCCAGCAGCTCATTCTCTAGCGGACGCACAGATACGCAGTATTTT
V: TRBV5-4; size: -; J: TRBJ1-1; D: -; CDR3: CASSLGGGYPQNTEAFF; DNA: TGTGCCAGCAGCTTGGGAGGCGGATACCCTCAGAACACTGAAGCTTTCTTT
V: TRBV9; size: -; J: TRBJ1-1; D: -; CDR3: CASSVQAYTEAFF; DNA: TGTGCCAGCAGCGTCCAGGCTTACACTGAAGCTTTCTTT
V: TRBV5-5; size: -; J: TRBJ2-2; D: -; CDR3: CASSFLSAGELFF; DNA: TGTGCCAGCAGCTTTCTGAGTGCCGGGGAGCTGTTTTTT
V: TRBV10-3; size: -; J: TRBJ1-2; D: -; CDR3: CAISETGTGYTF; DNA: TGTGCCATCAGTGAGACAGGGACTGGCTACACCTTC
V: TRBV7-2; size: -; J: TRBJ2-7; D: TRBD2; CDR3: CASSPTSGSYEQYF; DNA: TGTGCCAGCAGCCCGACTAGCGGCTCCTACGAGCAGTACTTC
V: TRBV18; size: -; J: TRBJ1-1; D: TRBD1; CDR3: CASSPQGAGNTEAFF; DNA: TGTGCCAGCTCACCACAGGGGGCTGGGAACACTGAAGCTTTCTTT
V: TRBV7-7; size: -; J: TRBJ2-7; D: -; CDR3: CASSPSRVWSGEQYF; DNA: TGTGCTAGCAGCCCATCCAGGGTATGGTCGGGTGAGCAGTACTTC
V: TRBV29-1; size: -; J: TRBJ2-2; D: -; CDR3: CSVLTNTGELFF; DNA: TGCAGCGTTCTTACGAACACCGGGGAGCTGTTTTTT
V: TRBV3-1/TRBV3-2; size: -; J: TRBJ2-1; D: -; CDR3: CASSPQGYAQQFF; DNA: TGTGCCAGCAGCCCCCAGGGTTACGCCCAGCAGTTCTTC
V: TRBV5-4; size: -; J: TRBJ1-1; D: TRBD1; CDR3: CASSFRTGSAEAFF; DNA: TGTGCCAGCAGCTTCAGGACAGGGTCGGCTGAAGCTTTCTTT
V: TRBV5-1; size: few; J: TRBJ1-2; D: -; CDR3: CASSLAGGRGNYGYTF; DNA: TGCGCCAGCAGCTTGGCCGGTGGGCGGGGAAACTATGGCTACACCTTC
V: TRBV7-9; size: -; J: TRBJ2-1; D: TRBD2; CDR3: CASSPSWGGNEQFF; DNA: TGTGCCAGCAGCCCCTCGTGGGGGGGTAATGAGCAGTTCTTC
V: TRBV6-5; size: -; J: TRBJ2-1; D: TRBD2; CDR3: CASSYSTSGRANEQFF; DNA: TGTGCCAGCAGTTACTCGACTAGCGGGAGGGCAAATGAGCAGTTCTTC
V: TRBV28; size: -; J: TRBJ1-4; D: TRBD1; CDR3: CASSTGTAIPPTNEKLFF; DNA: TGTGCCAGCAGTACCGGGACAGCCATTCCCCCAACTAATGAAAAACTGTTTTTT
V: TRBV11-2; size: -; J: TRBJ1-2; D: TRBD1; CDR3: CASSSRGNRGGYGYTF; DNA: TGTGCCAGCAGCTCTAGGGGGAACAGGGGTGGCTATGGCTACACCTTC
V: TRBV19; size: -; J: TRBJ1-1; D: TRBD1; CDR3: CASSTGDRRLNTEAFF; DNA: TGTGCCAGTAGTACCGGGGACAGGCGACTGAACACTGAAGCTTTCTTT
V: TRBV27; size: once; J: TRBJ2-1; D: -; CDR3: CASRPALDNNEQFF; DNA: TGTGCCAGCCGTCCCGCTTTGGACAACAATGAGCAGTTCTTC
V: TRBV19; size: -; J: TRBJ1-6; D: TRBD1; CDR3: CASSDYGTGANSPLHF; DNA: TGTGCCAGTAGTGATTACGGGACAGGGGCCAATTCACCCCTCCACTTT
V: TRBV5-6; size: once; J: TRBJ1-5; D: -; CDR3: CASSLWGDQPQHF; DNA: TGTGCCAGCAGCTTGTGGGGGGATCAGCCCCAGCATTTT
V: TRBV9; size: -; J: TRBJ2-3; D: -; CDR3: CASSIARVDDTQYF; DNA: TGTGCCAGCAGCATAGCCAGGGTTGATGATACGCAGTATTTT
V: TRBV5-1; size: -; J: TRBJ2-7; D: TRBD2; CDR3: CASSPYSGSASYEQYF; DNA: TGCGCCAGCAGCCCATACAGCGGGAGCGCCTCCTACGAGCAGTACTTC
V: TRBV10-1; size: -; J: TRBJ2-1; D: TRBD1; CDR3: CASSEAATGVHEQFF; DNA: TGCGCCAGCAGTGAGGCCGCGACAGGGGTCCATGAGCAGTTCTTC